These 26 T cell receptor beta chains share one sample of origin, sequenced in a study of CD8 T cells in Susac syndrome. Random-hexamer reverse transcription was applied to about 0.45 to 1 ug RNA. In TCRdb, the immunoSEQ multiplex PCR reads were re-called with MiXCR into one record per CDR3 protein. Altogether 300,000 or so distinct CDR3 sequences are present, just over 90% being singletons, with the ten largest covering over 0.05%. The material sequenced was CD4+ T cells from PBMCs. These receptors came from a human donor with multiple sclerosis.

This chain connects TRBV20-1 to TRBJ1-4; 7 bases line up with TRBD1. There are 13 residues in the CDR3. Germline V gene lookup returns CDR1 DFQATT and CDR2 SNEGSKA (reference sequence). The ends lost 5 bases at V and 8 bases at J; junction bases unmatched: 8. As DNA, the CDR3 is TGCAGTGCTCGCCGACAGGGACACGAAAAACTGTTTTTT. Translating it yields CSARRQGHEKLFF.

J is TRBJ1-1 and V is TRBV29-1; tentatively, D is TRBD1 (5 bases). Germline loops: CDR1 SQVTM, CDR2 ANQGSEA. The V gene lost 4 bases and the J gene lost 1 base, with 10 bases spanning the gap. The CDR3 is made up of 13 amino acids. This CDR3 reads CSVVSQGNTEAFF. For the CDR3, the DNA is TGCAGCGTTGTGAGCCAGGGGAACACTGAAGCTTTCTTT.

V gene TRBV13 combines with J gene TRBJ2-7; D might be TRBD2 (5 bases). The CDR3 runs 14 residues. CDR1 is PRHDT and CDR2 is FYEKMQ in the germline V gene (reference sequence). The ends were cut back, 3 bases at V and 3 bases at J, with 12 bases in the middle. The CDR3, as DNA: TGTGCCAGCAGCTTTGACCGGGAAAACTACGAGCAGTACTTC. Translation gives CASSFDRENYEQYF.

V usage is TRBV9 and J usage is TRBJ2-1; possible D gene TRBD2, 6 bases. Looked up from germline, CDR1 is SGDLS and CDR2 is YYNGEE. With 7 bases removed from V and 4 bases from J, the gap between germline ends came to 12 bases. This CDR3 region has 13 residues. The CDR3 region has the DNA TGTGCCAGCGGTAGCGGAACTTACAATGAGCAGTTCTTC. Amino acid sequence: CASGSGTYNEQFF.

V and J are TRBV30 and TRBJ1-5, with D unresolved. In germline, CDR1 is GTSNPN, CDR2 SVGIG (reference sequence). The CDR3 has 13 residues. Deletions cut 0 bases from V and 4 bases from J, with 7 bases between. This CDR3 reads CAWSVQRNQPQHF. The CDR3 DNA is TGTGCCTGGAGTGTACAAAGAAATCAGCCCCAGCATTTT.

The V call is TRBV12-3 or TRBV12-4, the J call TRBJ2-1; 9 positions agree with TRBD2. This CDR3 is built from 15 residues. Germline trimming cut 6 bases from V and 8 bases from J; bases unmatched to any gene: 11. The CDR3 DNA follows: TGTGCCAGCAGCCAGCCCGGGACTAGCATTCATGAGCAGTTCTTC. Amino acids: CASSQPGTSIHEQFF.

The chain couples TRBV12-3 or TRBV12-4 to TRBJ1-4; TRBD1 agrees at 7 bases. This CDR3 is 14 amino acids long. The V and J ends lost 3 bases and 6 bases, in that order; junction bases with no gene match: 4. The CDR3, as DNA: TGTGCCAGCAGTTTTCGACAGGGCCATGAAAAACTGTTTTTT. Protein product: CASSFRQGHEKLFF.

The chain links TRBV6-1 to TRBJ2-5; D ambiguous. The CDR3 contains 17 residues. Trimming took off 6 bases at V and 2 bases at J, with 22 bases between the two ends. The germline gives CDR1 MNHNS, CDR2 SASEGT. In nucleotides, the CDR3 is TGTGCCAGCAGGGGTGTCATGGGAAAGAATAAACAAGAGACCCAGTACTTC. Amino acids: CASRGVMGKNKQETQYF.

The V gene is TRBV11-3, the J gene TRBJ2-1, with D possibly being TRBD1 or TRBD2 (5 bases each). The germline V gene has CDR1 SGHNT and CDR2 YENEEA. Deletions cut 6 bases from V and 0 bases from J, with 9 bases between. This CDR3 region has 14 residues. The CDR3 nucleotides are TGTGCCAGCAGTCGGGACCACTCCTACAATGAGCAGTTCTTC. This sequence encodes CASSRDHSYNEQFF.

The chain has TRBV12-3 or TRBV12-4 and TRBJ2-7; TRBD2 might be the D (6 bases). This CDR3 spans 15 amino acids. Trimming shortened V by 0 bases and J by 7 bases, and 16 bases separated the two germline ends. Written as DNA, the CDR3 is TGTGCCAGCAGTTTAGCCGTGACAGTCGGAGGGGAGCAGTACTTC. Amino acids: CASSLAVTVGGEQYF.

V and J are TRBV7-6 and TRBJ2-7; D gene uncertain. The CDR3 runs to 15 residues. The germline V gene has CDR1 SGHVS and CDR2 FNYEAQ. Trimming stripped 1 base from V and 6 bases from J, with 16 bases between. CDR3 sequence (DNA): TGTGCCAGCAGCTTAGGGGCTACCGGTTCGGGCGAGCAGTACTTC. It translates to CASSLGATGSGEQYF. The full variable domain, in which reference TRBV7-6 and TRBJ2-7 provide the parts outside the CDR3, is GAGVSQSPRYKVTKRGQDVALRCDPISGHVSLYWYRQALGQGPEFLTYFNYEAQQDKSGLPNDRFSAERPEGSISTLTIQRTEQRDSAMYRCASSLGATGSGEQYFGPGTRLTVT.

The chain employs TRBV14 and TRBJ2-5; the D is unclear. CDR1 and CDR2 (germline): SGHDN, FVKESK. V lost 0 bases and J 5 bases, leaving 16 bases between the germline ends. The CDR3 has 16 residues. This CDR3 reads CASSQENPYLGETQYF. The CDR3 region has the DNA TGTGCCAGCAGCCAAGAAAACCCCTACTTAGGGGAGACCCAGTACTTC.

V gene TRBV7-8 combines with J gene TRBJ2-1; D possibly corresponds to TRBD2 (7 bases). V lost 2 bases and J 7 bases, leaving 24 bases between the germline ends. The CDR3 is 18 residues long. Germline loops: CDR1 SGHVS, CDR2 FQNEAQ. The CDR3 DNA sequence: TGTGCCAGCAGCTTAAAGGGGGGGTTCGGCCAGGGAAAGAATGAGCAGTTCTTC. It encodes CASSLKGGFGQGKNEQFF.

CDR3: CASRPLAGGPYEQYF. In DNA form, the CDR3 reads TGCGCCAGCAGACCGCTAGCGGGAGGGCCCTACGAGCAGTACTTC. The gene calls are TRBV5-1 and TRBJ2-7; 12 bases are a match to TRBD2. This CDR3 has 15 amino acids. Losses at the gene ends were 5 bases for V and 2 bases for J; bases not matched to a gene: 5. Per the germline V gene, CDR1 is SGHRS and CDR2 is YFSETQ.

The chain employs TRBV6-6 and TRBJ2-1; 8 nucleotides align to TRBD2. Looked up from germline, CDR1 is MNHNY and CDR2 is SVGAGI (reference sequence). The ends lost 6 bases at V and 1 base at J; junction bases unmatched: 5. CDR3 length equals 15 residues. The CDR3 DNA is TGTGCCAGCAGCCCCATAGCGGGGTCCTACAATGAGCAGTTCTTC. Its translation is CASSPIAGSYNEQFF.

The gene calls are TRBV12-3 or TRBV12-4 and TRBJ2-6; TRBD2 might be the D (6 bases). The CDR3 has 17 residues. Trimming took 1 base from V and 1 from J, leaving 11 bases between them. In DNA form, the CDR3 reads TGTGCCAGCAGTTTAGTTTTTCGGGGGTCTGGGGCCAACGTCCTGACTTTC. Residues: CASSLVFRGSGANVLTF.

This chain joins TRBV19 and TRBJ1-4; 9 bases agree with TRBD1. Germline V gene lookup returns CDR1 LNHDA and CDR2 SQIVND (reference sequence). V trimming: 6 bases; J trimming: 6 bases; junction bases outside the gene matches: 5. This CDR3 comprises 14 residues. DNA of the CDR3: TGTGCCAGTAGCTCCGGGACAGGGTATGAAAAACTGTTTTTT. Translated: CASSSGTGYEKLFF.

This sequence joins TRBV2 and TRBJ1-1; 8 bases are a match to TRBD1. V shed 6 bases and J 3 bases; nucleotides not matched to a gene: 9. Germline lookup yields CDR1 SNHLY and CDR2 FYNNEI. The CDR3 is made up of 15 amino acids. CDR3 nucleotides: TGTGCCAGCAGACCAGGGGGCGTTCGGTACACTGAAGCTTTCTTT. It translates to CASRPGGVRYTEAFF.

CDR3 sequence: CASSPVNLEAFF. CDR3 coding DNA: TGTGCCAGCAGCCCGGTGAACCTTGAAGCTTTCTTT. The chain joins TRBV9 to TRBJ1-1; D is ambiguous. CDR1 is SGDLS and CDR2 is YYNGEE in the germline V gene. The V end lost 4 bases, the J end lost 7 bases, and 11 bases lay between the germline ends. The CDR3 has 12 amino acids. Full variable domain (missing parts from reference TRBV9 and TRBJ1-1): DSGVTQTPKHLITATGQRVTLRCSPRSGDLSVYWYQQSLDQGLQFLIQYYNGEERAKGNILERFSAQQFPDLHSELNLSSLELGDSALYFCASSPVNLEAFFGQGTRLTVV.

The chain links TRBV11-2 to TRBJ1-2; weak D call: TRBD1 (5 bases). Germline-derived CDR1 and CDR2 are SGHAT and FQNNGV. The CDR3 totals 17 residues. Trimming pared 1 base from V and 0 bases from J, leaving 15 bases between. CDR3 residues: CASSLGVWGESNYGYTF. DNA for the CDR3: TGTGCCAGCAGCTTAGGGGTCTGGGGGGAATCTAACTATGGCTACACCTTC. Variable domain in full (rest from reference TRBV11-2 and TRBJ1-2): EAGVAQSPRYKIIEKRQSVAFWCNPISGHATLYWYQQILGQGPKLLIQFQNNGVVDDSQLPKDRFSAERLKGVDSTLKIQPAKLEDSAVYLCASSLGVWGESNYGYTFGSGTRLTVV.

In nucleotides, the CDR3 is TGTGCCAGCAGCCCCGGCGACCGAGGGACGCAGTATTTT. It encodes CASSPGDRGTQYF. The chain is built from TRBV6-2 or TRBV6-3 and TRBJ2-3; maybe TRBD2 (5 bases). CDR1 is MNHEY, CDR2 SVGEGT, per germline. Trimming shortened V by 6 bases and J by 9 bases, and 16 bases separated the two germline ends. The CDR3 contains 13 residues.

The chain joins TRBV19 to TRBJ2-7; 11 bases are shared with TRBD2. Germline values: CDR1 LNHDA, CDR2 SQIVND (reference sequence). V was pared by 6 bases and J by 4 bases, with 8 bases of the junction left unmatched. The CDR3 has 15 residues. CDR3 amino acids: CASRTGTSGSYEQYF. DNA for the CDR3: TGTGCCAGTAGGACCGGGACTAGCGGCTCTTACGAGCAGTACTTC.

V is TRBV7-8 and J is TRBJ1-2, with D hard to call. V dropped 3 bases and J dropped 7 bases, with 21 bases sitting between them. Germline loops: CDR1 SGHVS, CDR2 FQNEAQ. The CDR3 has 16 residues. CDR3 region: CASSFRWRTGSGGYTF. The DNA of the CDR3 is TGTGCCAGCAGCTTCCGGTGGAGGACGGGGTCGGGTGGCTACACCTTC. Full variable domain (missing parts from reference TRBV7-8 and TRBJ1-2): GAGVSQSPRYKVAKRGQDVALRCDPISGHVSLFWYQQALGQGPEFLTYFQNEAQLDKSGLPSDRFFAERPEGSVSTLKIQRTQQEDSAVYLCASSFRWRTGSGGYTFGSGTRLTVV.

This clonotype was picked up one time. The chain is built from TRBV12-3 or TRBV12-4 and TRBJ2-1; TRBD2 matches 9 bases. There are 13 residues in the CDR3. V lost 7 bases to trimming and J lost 7 bases; unmatched junction nucleotides: 5. The CDR3 sequence is CASTRLAANEQFF. DNA for the CDR3: TGTGCCAGCACGAGACTAGCGGCTAATGAGCAGTTCTTC.

This sequence joins TRBV27 and TRBJ1-5; D is ambiguous. Germline-derived CDR1 and CDR2 are MNHEY and SMNVEV (reference sequence). The length of the CDR3 is 14 residues. The ends were cut back, 5 bases at V and 6 bases at J, with 14 bases in the middle. CDR3 bases: TGTGCCAGCAGTCGAGCCACCGGAGGTCAGCCCCAGCATTTT. Translation gives CASSRATGGQPQHF.

CDR3 in DNA: TGTGCCTGGAACAGGGCCTACGAGCAGTACTTC. Translation: CAWNRAYEQYF. J is TRBJ2-7 and V is TRBV30; D is perhaps TRBD1 (6 bases). The V gene lost 4 bases and the J gene lost 2 bases, with 6 bases spanning the gap. The germline gives CDR1 GTSNPN, CDR2 SVGIG (reference sequence). The CDR3 has 11 residues. Full variable domain (outside the CDR3, taken from reference TRBV30 and TRBJ2-7): SQTIHQWPATLVQPVGSPLSLECTVEGTSNPNLYWYRQAAGRGLQLLFYSVGIGQISSEVPQNLSASRPQDRQFILSSKKLLLSDSGFYLCAWNRAYEQYFGPGTRLTVT.